This T cell receptor beta chain derives from a study of regulatory T cells in long-lasting Graves disease. Study observations and caveats: Persistent Graves' patients showed reduced TCR diversity versus newly diagnosed patients.

The time point denotes: persistent/refractory GD, antithyroid drugs over 5 years with positive TRAb. Isolated PBMC RNA provided the starting material for the TCR library. Libraries of TCR beta came from iRepertoire HTBI primers plus Arm-PCR of CDR3 regions. Each CDR3 protein gets one entry after TCRdb re-called the multiplex PCR reads with MiXCR. The sample has under 450,000 distinct CDR3 sequences, roughly 23% seen once. This clonotype was found many times. The antigen is not known. The length of the CDR3 is 16 residues. V shed 3 bases and J 3 bases; nucleotides not matched to a gene: 7. This clonotype was obtained from a woman aged 40 to 50 with Graves disease. The rearrangement uses TRBV12-3 or TRBV12-4 and TRBJ1-5, with TRBD1 matching 8 bases. Sequencing was performed on peripheral blood mononuclear cells (PBMCs), taken when the disease was refractory, from a patient treated with antithyroid drugs. Written as DNA, the CDR3 is TGTGCCAGCAGTTTTTTTGGACAGGGCCTCAATCAGCCCCAGCATTTT. Amino acid sequence: CASSFFGQGLNQPQHF.